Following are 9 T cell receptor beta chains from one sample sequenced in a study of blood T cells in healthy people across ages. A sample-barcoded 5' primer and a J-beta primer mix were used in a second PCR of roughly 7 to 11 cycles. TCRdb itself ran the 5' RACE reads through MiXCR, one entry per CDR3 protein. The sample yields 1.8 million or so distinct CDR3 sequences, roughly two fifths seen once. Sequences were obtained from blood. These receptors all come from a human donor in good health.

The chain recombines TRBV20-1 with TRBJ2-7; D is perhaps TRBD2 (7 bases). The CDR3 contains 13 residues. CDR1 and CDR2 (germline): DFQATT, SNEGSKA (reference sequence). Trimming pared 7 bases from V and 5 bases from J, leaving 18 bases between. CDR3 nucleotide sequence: TGCAGTGTCGAGGGGGGGGCGAGGGACGAGCAGTACTTC. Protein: CSVEGGARDEQYF.

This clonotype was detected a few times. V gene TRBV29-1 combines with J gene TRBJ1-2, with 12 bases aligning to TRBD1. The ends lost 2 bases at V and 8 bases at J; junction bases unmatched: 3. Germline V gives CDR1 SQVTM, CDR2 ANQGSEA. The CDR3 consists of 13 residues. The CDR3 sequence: CSVERDRGPGYTF. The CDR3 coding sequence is TGCAGCGTTGAACGGGACAGGGGGCCGGGCTACACCTTC.

In nucleotides, the CDR3 is TGTGCCATCGCGACTGGACTAGCGGGGGGTACTGAGCAGTTCTTC. Translating gives CAIATGLAGGTEQFF. The gene calls are TRBV27 and TRBJ2-1; 14 bases are shared with TRBD2. The CDR3 contains 15 residues. V trimming: 10 bases; J trimming: 9 bases; junction bases outside the gene matches: 11. Germline loops: CDR1 MNHEY, CDR2 SMNVEV (reference sequence).

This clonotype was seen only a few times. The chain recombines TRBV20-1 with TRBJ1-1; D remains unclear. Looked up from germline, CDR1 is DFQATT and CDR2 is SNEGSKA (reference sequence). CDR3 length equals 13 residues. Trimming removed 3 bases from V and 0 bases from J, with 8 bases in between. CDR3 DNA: TGCAGTGCTAGTATCAGCATGAACACTGAAGCTTTCTTT. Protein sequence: CSASISMNTEAFF.

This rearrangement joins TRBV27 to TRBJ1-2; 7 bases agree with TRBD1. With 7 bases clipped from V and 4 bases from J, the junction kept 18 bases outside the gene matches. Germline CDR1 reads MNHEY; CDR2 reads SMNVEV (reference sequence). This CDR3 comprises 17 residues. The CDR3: CASTEGALIGTFYGYTF. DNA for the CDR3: TGTGCCAGCACAGAGGGGGCCCTGATAGGAACTTTCTATGGCTACACCTTC.

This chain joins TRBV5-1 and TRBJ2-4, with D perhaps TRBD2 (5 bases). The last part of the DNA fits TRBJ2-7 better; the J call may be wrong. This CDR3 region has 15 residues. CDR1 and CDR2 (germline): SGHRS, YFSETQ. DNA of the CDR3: TGCGCCAGCAGCTTTGGGGAGATCCCCCCCTACGAGCAGTACTTC. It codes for CASSFGEIPPYEQYF.

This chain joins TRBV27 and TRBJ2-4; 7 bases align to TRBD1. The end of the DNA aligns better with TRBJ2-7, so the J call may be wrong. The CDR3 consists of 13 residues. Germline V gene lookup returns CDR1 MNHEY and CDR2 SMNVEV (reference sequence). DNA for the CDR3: TGTGCCAGCAGGACAGGGATGGTATACGAGCAGTACTTC. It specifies CASRTGMVYEQYF.

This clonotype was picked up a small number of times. The CDR3, as DNA: TGCGCCAGCAGCCAAGTGAGCGGGGGGGCGAGAGATACGCAGTATTTT. It yields the protein CASSQVSGGARDTQYF. The V gene is TRBV4-1, the J gene TRBJ2-3, with 10 bases aligning to TRBD2. J was trimmed by 5 bases and V by 1 base; bases with no gene match: 6. Germline V gives CDR1 MGHRA, CDR2 YSYEKL. The CDR3 has 16 residues.

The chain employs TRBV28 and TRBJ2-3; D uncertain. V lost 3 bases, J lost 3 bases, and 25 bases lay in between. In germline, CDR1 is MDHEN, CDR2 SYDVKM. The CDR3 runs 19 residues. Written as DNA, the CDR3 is TGTGCCAGCAGTTTCGAATTTTGGTCCGCCGGACCCAAAACAGATACGCAGTATTTT. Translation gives CASSFEFWSAGPKTDTQYF. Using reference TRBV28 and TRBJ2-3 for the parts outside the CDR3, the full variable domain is DVKVTQSSRYLVKRTGEKVFLECVQDMDHENMFWYRQDPGLGLRLIYFSYDVKMKEKGDIPEGYSVSREKKERFSLILESASTNQTSMYLCASSFEFWSAGPKTDTQYFGPGTRLTVL.